What follows is one TCR beta chain and its context. Its antigen is unknown. Blood CD4+ CD25-low CD127-high conventional T cells supplied the genomic DNA template. This record comes from a study of regulatory and conventional T cells in RAG deficiency. General observations from the study: In Omenn syndrome, Treg and Tconv repertoires overlapped >90%.

CDR1 and CDR2 from the germline V gene are SGHNT and YENEEA. V was pared by 5 bases and J by 12 bases, with 16 bases of the junction left unmatched. The CDR3 covers 15 residues. The data were produced by immunoSEQ multiplex PCR, yet TCRdb's version contains in-frame clones alone and is incomplete. The repertoire includes about 46,000 clones, about 90% of them detected once, and 0.51% sits in the top ten. Another study also made use of these data, one on regulatory T cells. That report notes: The PCR used 52 TRBV and 13 TRBJ primers.

Source material: CD4+ effector T cells sorted from blood. This chain uses TRBV11-3 with TRBJ2-7, with 10 bases matching TRBD1. This sequence was found in a human donor in good health. CDR3 loop: CASSPYPGQGTPPYF. CDR3 DNA: TGTGCCAGCAGCCCATACCCGGGACAGGGGACTCCCCCGTACTTC. Filled out from reference TRBV11-3 and TRBJ2-7, the complete variable domain reads EAGVVQSPRYKIIEKKQPVAFWCNPISGHNTLYWYLQNLGQGPELLIRYENEEAVDDSQLPKDRFSAERLKGVDSTLKIQPAELGDSAVYLCASSPYPGQGTPPYFGPGTRLTVT.